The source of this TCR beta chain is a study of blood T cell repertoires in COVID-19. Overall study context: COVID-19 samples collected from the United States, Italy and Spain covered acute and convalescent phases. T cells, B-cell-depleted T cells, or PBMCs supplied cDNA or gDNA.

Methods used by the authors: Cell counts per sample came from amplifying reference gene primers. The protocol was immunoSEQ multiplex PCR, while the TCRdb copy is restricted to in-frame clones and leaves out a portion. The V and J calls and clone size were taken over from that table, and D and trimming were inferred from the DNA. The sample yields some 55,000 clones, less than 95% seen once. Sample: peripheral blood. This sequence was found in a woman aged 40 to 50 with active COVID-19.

The CDR3 DNA reads as TGCGCCAGCAGCCATGTATTTGCAACCAACTCAAAGAACACTGAAGCTTTCTTT. Encoded protein: CASSHVFATNSKNTEAFF. V usage is TRBV4-1 and J usage is TRBJ1-1; no clear D gene. V was shortened by 3 bases and J by 1 base, with 21 bases between the two germline ends. The germline CDR1 and CDR2 sequences are MGHRA and YSYEKL. The CDR3 has 18 residues.